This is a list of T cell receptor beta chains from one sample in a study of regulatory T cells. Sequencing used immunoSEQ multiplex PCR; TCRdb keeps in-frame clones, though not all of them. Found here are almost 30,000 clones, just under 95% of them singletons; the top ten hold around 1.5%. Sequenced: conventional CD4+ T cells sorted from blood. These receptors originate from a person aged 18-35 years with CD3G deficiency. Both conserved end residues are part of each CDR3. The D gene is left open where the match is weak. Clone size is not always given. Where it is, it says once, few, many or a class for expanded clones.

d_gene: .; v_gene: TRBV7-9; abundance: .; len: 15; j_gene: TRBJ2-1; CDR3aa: CASSFDLASSNEQFF; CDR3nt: TGTGCCAGCAGCTTTGACCTGGCCTCTTCTAATGAGCAGTTCTTC
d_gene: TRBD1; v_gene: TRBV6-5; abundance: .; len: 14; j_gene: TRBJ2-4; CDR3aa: CASRMGQGSVIQYF; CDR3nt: TGTGCCAGCAGAATGGGACAGGGATCGGTCATTCAGTACTTC
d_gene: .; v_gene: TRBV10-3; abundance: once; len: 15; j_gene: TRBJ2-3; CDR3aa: CAIATGLPRKDTQYF; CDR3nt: TGTGCCATCGCTACGGGACTCCCACGGAAAGATACGCAGTATTTT
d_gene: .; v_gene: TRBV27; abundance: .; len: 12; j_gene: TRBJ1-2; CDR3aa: CASSLAGGGYTF; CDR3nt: TGTGCCAGCAGTTTAGCGGGGGGTGGCTACACCTTC
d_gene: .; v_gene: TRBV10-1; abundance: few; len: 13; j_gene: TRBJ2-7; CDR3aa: CASSESRDHEQYF; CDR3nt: TGCGCCAGCAGTGAGTCTAGGGACCACGAGCAGTACTTC
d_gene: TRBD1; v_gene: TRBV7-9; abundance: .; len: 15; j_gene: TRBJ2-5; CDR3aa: CASSLSTGEQETQYF; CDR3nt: TGTGCCAGCAGCCTATCGACAGGGGAGCAAGAGACCCAGTACTTC
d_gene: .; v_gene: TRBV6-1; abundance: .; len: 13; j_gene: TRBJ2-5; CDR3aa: CASSGVRQETQYF; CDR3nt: TGTGCCAGCAGTGGAGTTCGACAAGAGACCCAGTACTTC
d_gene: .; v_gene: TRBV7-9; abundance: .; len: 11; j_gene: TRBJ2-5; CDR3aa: CASSLVETQYF; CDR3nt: TGTGCCAGCAGCTTAGTAGAGACCCAGTACTTC
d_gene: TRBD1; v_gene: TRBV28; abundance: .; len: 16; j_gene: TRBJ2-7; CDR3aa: CASSSPGTGNPYEQYF; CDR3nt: TGTGCCAGCAGTTCCCCGGGGACAGGGAACCCCTACGAGCAGTACTTC
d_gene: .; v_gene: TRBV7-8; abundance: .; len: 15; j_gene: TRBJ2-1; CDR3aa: CASSLEGGHYNEQFF; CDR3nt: TGTGCCAGCAGCTTAGAGGGGGGCCACTACAATGAGCAGTTCTTC
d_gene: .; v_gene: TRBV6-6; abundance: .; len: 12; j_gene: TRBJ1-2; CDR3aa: CASSSKGYGYTF; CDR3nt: TGTGCCAGCAGTTCAAAGGGTTACGGCTACACCTTC
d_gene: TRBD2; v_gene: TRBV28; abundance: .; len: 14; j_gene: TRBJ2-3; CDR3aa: CASSFGGSVDTQYF; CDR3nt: TGTGCCAGCAGTTTTGGCGGGAGTGTAGATACGCAGTATTTT
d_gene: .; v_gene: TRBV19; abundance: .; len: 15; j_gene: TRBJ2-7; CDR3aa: CASSIAPGAPYEQYF; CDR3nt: TGTGCCAGTAGTATTGCGCCCGGCGCTCCCTACGAGCAGTACTTC
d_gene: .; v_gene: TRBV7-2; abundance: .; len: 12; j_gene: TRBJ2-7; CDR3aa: CASSFFEAEQYF; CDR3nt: TGTGCCAGCAGCTTTTTTGAGGCCGAGCAGTACTTC
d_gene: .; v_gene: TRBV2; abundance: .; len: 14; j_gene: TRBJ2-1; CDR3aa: CASSPHLPNNEQFF; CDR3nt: TGTGCCAGCAGTCCCCACCTCCCTAATAATGAGCAGTTCTTC
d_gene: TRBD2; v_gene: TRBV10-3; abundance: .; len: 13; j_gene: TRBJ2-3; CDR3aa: CATTSGRIDTQYF; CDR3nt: TGTGCCACGACTAGCGGGAGAATAGATACGCAGTATTTT
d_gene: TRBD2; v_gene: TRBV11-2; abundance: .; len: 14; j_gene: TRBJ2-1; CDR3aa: CASSGRTRSNEQFF; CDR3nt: TGTGCCAGCAGCGGGAGGACTAGGAGCAATGAGCAGTTCTTC
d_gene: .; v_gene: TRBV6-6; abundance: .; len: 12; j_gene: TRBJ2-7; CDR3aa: CASSGNAYEQYF; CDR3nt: TGTGCCAGCAGTGGAAATGCTTACGAGCAGTACTTC
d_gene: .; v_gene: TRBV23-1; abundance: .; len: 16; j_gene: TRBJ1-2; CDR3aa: CASSQKRVGLIYGYTF; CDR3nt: TGCGCCAGCAGTCAAAAACGAGTAGGCCTCATCTATGGCTACACCTTC
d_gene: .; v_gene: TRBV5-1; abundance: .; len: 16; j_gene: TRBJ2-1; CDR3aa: CASSMGTDLTGSEQFF; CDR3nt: TGCGCCAGCAGCATGGGGACAGATCTTACCGGGAGTGAGCAGTTCTTC
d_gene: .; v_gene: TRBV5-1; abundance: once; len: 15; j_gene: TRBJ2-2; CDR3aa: CASSLFSGLAGELFF; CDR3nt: TGCGCCAGCAGCTTGTTTTCTGGATTGGCCGGGGAGCTGTTTTTT
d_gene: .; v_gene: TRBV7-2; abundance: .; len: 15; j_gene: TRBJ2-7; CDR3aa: CASSPPGARDYEQYF; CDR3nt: TGTGCCAGCAGCCCGCCGGGCGCTAGGGACTACGAGCAGTACTTC
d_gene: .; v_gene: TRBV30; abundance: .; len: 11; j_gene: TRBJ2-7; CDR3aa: CAWAGSGEQYF; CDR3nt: TGTGCCTGGGCCGGGTCTGGCGAGCAGTACTTC
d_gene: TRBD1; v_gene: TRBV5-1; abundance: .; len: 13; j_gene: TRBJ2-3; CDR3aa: CASSPQGADTQYF; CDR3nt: TGCGCCAGCAGCCCTCAGGGGGCGGATACGCAGTATTTT
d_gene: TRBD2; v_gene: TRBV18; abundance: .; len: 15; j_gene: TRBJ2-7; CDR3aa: CASSPGLAGADEQYF; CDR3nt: TGTGCCAGCTCCCCGGGACTAGCGGGAGCCGACGAGCAGTACTTC
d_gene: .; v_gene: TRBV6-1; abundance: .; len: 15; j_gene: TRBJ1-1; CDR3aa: CASSPTNRAITEAFF; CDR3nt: TGTGCCAGCAGCCCCACAAACCGGGCCATAACTGAAGCTTTCTTT
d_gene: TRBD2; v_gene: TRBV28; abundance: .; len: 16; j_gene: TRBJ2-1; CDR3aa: CASSSESGGPWHEQFF; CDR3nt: TGTGCCAGCAGTTCAGAATCGGGAGGGCCTTGGCATGAGCAGTTCTTC
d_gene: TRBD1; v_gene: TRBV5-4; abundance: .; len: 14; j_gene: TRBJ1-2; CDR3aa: CASSFRDRGDGYTF; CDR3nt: TGTGCCAGCAGCTTCCGGGACAGGGGTGATGGCTACACCTTC